The table lists the clone carrying this T cell receptor beta chain with a few counts. V shed 4 bases and J shed 3 bases, with 16 bases lying between them. Looked up from germline, CDR1 is KGHDR and CDR2 is SFDVKD. CDR3 length equals 16 residues. As originally analysed: Researchers report that nucleated cell counts were estimated from reference gene primer amplification. Sequencing was performed with immunoSEQ multiplex PCR; in TCRdb, only in-frame clones are kept and a portion is missing. That table supplies the V and J calls and clone size; D and trimming were determined from the DNA. The sample lists some 490,000 clones, 70% to 90% occurring once. The data were obtained in a study of blood T cell repertoires in COVID-19. In the study overall: COVID-19 samples from acute and convalescent phases originated in the United States, Italy and Spain. T cells, B-cell-depleted T cells, or PBMCs supplied cDNA or gDNA.

V gene TRBV24-1 combines with J gene TRBJ2-3; a possible D gene is TRBD2 (6 bases). This TCR was sampled from a human donor in a cohort sampled during active COVID-19. The specimen was peripheral blood. CDR3 sequence (DNA): TGTGCCACCAGTGAGGAGAGGGGAGGAACAACAGATACGCAGTATTTT. It translates to CATSEERGGTTDTQYF.